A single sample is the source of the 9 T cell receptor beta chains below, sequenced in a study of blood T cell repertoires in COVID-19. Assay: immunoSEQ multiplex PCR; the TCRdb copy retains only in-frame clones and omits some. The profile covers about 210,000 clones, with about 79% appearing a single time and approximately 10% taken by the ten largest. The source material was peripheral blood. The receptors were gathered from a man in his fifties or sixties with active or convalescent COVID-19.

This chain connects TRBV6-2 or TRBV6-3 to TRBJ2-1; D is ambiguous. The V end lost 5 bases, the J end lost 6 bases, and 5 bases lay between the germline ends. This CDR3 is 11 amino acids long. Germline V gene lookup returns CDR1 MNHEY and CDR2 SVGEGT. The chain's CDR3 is CASSVANEQFF. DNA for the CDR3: TGTGCCAGCAGTGTAGCCAATGAGCAGTTCTTC.

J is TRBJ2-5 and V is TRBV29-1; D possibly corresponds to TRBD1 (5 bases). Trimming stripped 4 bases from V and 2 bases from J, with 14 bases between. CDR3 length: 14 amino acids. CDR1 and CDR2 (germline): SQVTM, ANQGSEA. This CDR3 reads CSVGGIVEQETQYF. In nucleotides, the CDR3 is TGCAGCGTTGGGGGCATCGTGGAACAAGAGACCCAGTACTTC.

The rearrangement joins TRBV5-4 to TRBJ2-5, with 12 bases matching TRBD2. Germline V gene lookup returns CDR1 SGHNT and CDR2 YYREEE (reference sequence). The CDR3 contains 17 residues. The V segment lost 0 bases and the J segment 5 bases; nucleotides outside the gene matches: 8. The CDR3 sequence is CASSLALAGGPSETQYF. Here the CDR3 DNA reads TGTGCCAGCAGCTTGGCGCTAGCGGGGGGGCCTTCGGAGACCCAGTACTTC.

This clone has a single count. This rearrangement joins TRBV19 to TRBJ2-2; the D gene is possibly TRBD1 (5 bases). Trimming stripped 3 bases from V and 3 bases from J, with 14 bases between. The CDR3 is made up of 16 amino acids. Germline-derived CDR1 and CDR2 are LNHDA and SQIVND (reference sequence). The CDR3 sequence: CASSMVSGSYTGELFF. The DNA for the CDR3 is TGTGCCAGTAGTATGGTCTCAGGGTCGTACACCGGGGAGCTGTTTTTT.

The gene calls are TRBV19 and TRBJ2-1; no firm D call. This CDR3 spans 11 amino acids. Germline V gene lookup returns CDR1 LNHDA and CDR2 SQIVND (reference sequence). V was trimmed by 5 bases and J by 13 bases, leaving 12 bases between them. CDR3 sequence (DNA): TGTGCCAGTAGTCCTCCAGCGAATCAGTTCTTC. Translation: CASSPPANQFF.

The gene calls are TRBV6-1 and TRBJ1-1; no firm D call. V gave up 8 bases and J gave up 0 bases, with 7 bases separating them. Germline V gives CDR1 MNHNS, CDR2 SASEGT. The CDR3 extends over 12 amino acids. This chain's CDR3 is CASGRLNTEAFF. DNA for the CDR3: TGTGCCAGCGGGCGATTGAACACTGAAGCTTTCTTT.

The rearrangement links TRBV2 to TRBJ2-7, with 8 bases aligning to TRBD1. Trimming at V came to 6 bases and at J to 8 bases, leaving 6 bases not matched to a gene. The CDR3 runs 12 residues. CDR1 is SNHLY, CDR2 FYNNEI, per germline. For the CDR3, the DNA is TGTGCCAGCAGAATCGACAGGGGCAAGCAGTACTTC. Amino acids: CASRIDRGKQYF.

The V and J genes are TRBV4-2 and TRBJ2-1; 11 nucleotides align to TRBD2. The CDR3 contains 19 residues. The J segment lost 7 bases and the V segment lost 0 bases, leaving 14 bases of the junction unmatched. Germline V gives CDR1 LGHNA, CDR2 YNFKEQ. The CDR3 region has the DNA TGTGCCAGCAGCCAAGAAGGCCTAGCGGGGGGACGTATGGGAAATGAGCAGTTCTTC. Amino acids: CASSQEGLAGGRMGNEQFF.

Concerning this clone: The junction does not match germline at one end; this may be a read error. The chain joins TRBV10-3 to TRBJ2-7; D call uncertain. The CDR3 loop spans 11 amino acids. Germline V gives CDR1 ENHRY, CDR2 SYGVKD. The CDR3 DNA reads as TGTGCCATCAGTGAGTCCTTCGAGCAGTACTTC. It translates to CAISESFEQYF.